The clone carrying this T cell receptor beta chain was found a few times. This entry belongs to a study of blood T cells in healthy people across ages. Together with a sample-barcoded 5' primer, a J-beta primer mix was included in a second PCR lasting about 6 to 11 cycles. TCRdb redid the calling of the 5' RACE reads with MiXCR, one entry per CDR3 protein. The sample consists of 1.5 million to 2 million distinct CDR3 sequences, roughly a third of them appearing once. This CDR3 is 14 amino acids long. Between the trimmed V and J ends, which lost 3 bases and 3 bases, there was a span of 14 bases. CDR1 and CDR2 from the germline V gene are SQVTM and ANQGSEA.

This sequence was found in a woman aged 25 to 39 in good health. What was sequenced was blood. The chain combines TRBV29-1 with TRBJ1-1, with D perhaps TRBD1 (5 bases). CDR3 DNA sequence: TGCAGCGTTGATCCGTGGGACGGGGACACTGAAGCTTTCTTT. Its translation is CSVDPWDGDTEAFF.